The 22 T cell receptor beta chains below all came from one sample that was sequenced in a study of OX40 agonist ivuxolimab in advanced cancers. The method was immunoSEQ multiplex PCR; TCRdb's version includes in-frame clones alone and lacks a portion of them. The table lists about 31,000 clones, roughly nine tenths of them singletons. Sequencing used CD4+ or CD8+ T cells sorted from blood, obtained in a trial of the OX40 agonist ivuxolimab. Receptor source: an adult with an advanced solid tumor such as melanoma, head and neck, liver or kidney cancer.

This chain connects TRBV5-5 to TRBJ1-2; TRBD1 might be the D (6 bases). The CDR3 has 12 residues. The V end was cut by 4 bases, the J end by 5 bases, with 9 bases between. The germline V gene encodes CDR1 SGHKS and CDR2 YYEKEE (reference sequence). The CDR3 DNA sequence: TGTGCCAGCAGCCGAGGGGGTTATGGCTACACCTTC. This codes for CASSRGGYGYTF.

The V call is TRBV5-5, the J call TRBJ2-7, with TRBD2 matching over 10 bases. The V segment lost 4 bases and the J segment 4 bases; nucleotides outside the gene matches: 14. The CDR3 is 17 residues long. From germline, CDR1 is SGHKS and CDR2 YYEKEE (reference sequence). CDR3 coding DNA: TGTGCCAGCAGCCCCTACGGGACTAGCGACACCCCTTACGAGCAGTACTTC. Translated, it gives CASSPYGTSDTPYEQYF.

In its sample, this clone was seen once. The chain is built from TRBV5-5 and TRBJ2-5; no reliable D call. Looked up from germline, CDR1 is SGHKS and CDR2 is YYEKEE (reference sequence). Trimming removed 0 bases from V and 2 bases from J, with 11 bases in between. The CDR3 has 15 amino acids. The CDR3 bases are TGTGCCAGCAGCTTGGCCTTAGGATCGCAAGAGACCCAGTACTTC. It specifies CASSLALGSQETQYF.

This chain links TRBV19 with TRBJ2-1; 11 bases fit TRBD2. The trim removed 6 bases at V and 4 bases at J, leaving 5 bases unmatched. The V gene's germline CDR1 is LNHDA and CDR2 SQIVND (reference sequence). CDR3 size: 15 residues. In nucleotides, the CDR3 is TGTGCCAGTAGAACAGTAGCGGGAGGGTACAATGAGCAGTTCTTC. Translation gives CASRTVAGGYNEQFF.

The chain recombines TRBV7-9 with TRBJ2-1; D gene uncertain. The CDR3 sequence is 17 residues long. The V end was cut by 2 bases, the J end by 4 bases, with 18 bases between. The germline gives CDR1 SEHNR, CDR2 FQNEAQ (reference sequence). The CDR3 coding sequence is TGTGCCAGCAGCTTAAGCCTGCGGCTAGGTCATTACAATGAGCAGTTCTTC. This gives the protein CASSLSLRLGHYNEQFF.

The genes are TRBV7-9 and TRBJ2-7; possibly TRBD2 for D (6 bases). Trimming pared 0 bases from V and 5 bases from J, leaving 8 bases between. Germline V gene sequence: CDR1 SEHNR, CDR2 FQNEAQ (reference sequence). The CDR3 has 13 residues. CDR3 in DNA: TGTGCCAGCAGCTTAGCGATAGCGGACGAGCAGTACTTC. Amino acid sequence: CASSLAIADEQYF. Complete variable domain (other parts from reference TRBV7-9 and TRBJ2-7): DTGVSQNPRHKITKRGQNVTFRCDPISEHNRLYWYRQTLGQGPEFLTYFQNEAQLEKSRLLSDRFSAERPKGSFSTLEIQRTEQGDSAMYLCASSLAIADEQYFGPGTRLTVT.

The chain couples TRBV30 to TRBJ2-1, with 11 bases identical to TRBD2. CDR1 is GTSNPN and CDR2 is SVGIG in the germline V gene (reference sequence). The CDR3 sequence is 16 residues long. V trimming: 2 bases; J trimming: 7 bases; junction bases outside the gene matches: 10. CDR3: CAWSSSASGGWNEQFF. The CDR3 region has the DNA TGTGCCTGGAGTTCCTCGGCTAGCGGGGGGTGGAATGAGCAGTTCTTC.

The rearrangement links TRBV27 to TRBJ1-5; no clear D gene. CDR3 length equals 14 residues. Trimming pared 4 bases from V and 0 bases from J, leaving 7 bases between. Germline assignment: CDR1 MNHEY and CDR2 SMNVEV (reference sequence). CDR3 sequence reads: CASSSSYSNQPQHF. CDR3 nucleotide sequence: TGTGCCAGCAGTTCCTCATATAGCAATCAGCCCCAGCATTTT.

This chain joins TRBV30 and TRBJ2-1, with 14 bases fitting TRBD2. CDR3 length equals 13 residues. Per the germline V gene, CDR1 is GTSNPN and CDR2 is SVGIG (reference sequence). The ends lost 8 bases at V and 7 bases at J; junction bases unmatched: 4. The CDR3 nucleotides are TGTGCCGGGGGGACTAGCGGGAGTAATGAGCAGTTCTTC. Encoded protein: CAGGTSGSNEQFF.

This chain joins TRBV7-9 and TRBJ2-5; D might be TRBD1 or TRBD2, each matching 6 bases. Germline-derived CDR1 and CDR2 are SEHNR and FQNEAQ (reference sequence). This CDR3 region has 17 residues. Trimming removed 5 bases at V and 4 bases at J, with 23 bases between. CDR3 nucleotides: TGTGCCAGCAGCCCCCCCCGGGGGAACAGGGTCAGAGAGACCCAGTACTTC. It specifies CASSPPRGNRVRETQYF. Filled out from reference TRBV7-9 and TRBJ2-5, the complete variable domain reads DTGVSQNPRHKITKRGQNVTFRCDPISEHNRLYWYRQTLGQGPEFLTYFQNEAQLEKSRLLSDRFSAERPKGSFSTLEIQRTEQGDSAMYLCASSPPRGNRVRETQYFGPGTRLLVL.

This clone was seen only once. The V and J genes are TRBV5-1 and TRBJ2-7; no definite D call. The CDR3 is 14 amino acids. CDR1 and CDR2 from the germline V gene are SGHRS and YFSETQ. V was pared by 2 bases and J by 0 bases, with 9 bases between. The CDR3 here is CASSFESPSYEQYF. In DNA, the CDR3 is TGCGCCAGCAGCTTCGAAAGCCCCTCCTACGAGCAGTACTTC.

The chain employs TRBV6-6 and TRBJ2-1, with TRBD2 matching over 8 bases. CDR1 is MNHNY, CDR2 SVGAGI, per germline (reference sequence). This CDR3 has 15 amino acids. J was trimmed by 7 bases and V by 6 bases; bases with no gene match: 11. The CDR3 coding sequence is TGTGCCAGCAGCTTGGACGCGGGACTAGAGAATGAGCAGTTCTTC. It codes for CASSLDAGLENEQFF.

This clone qualifies as medium-sized (0.01 to 0.1%). The chain has TRBV6-5 and TRBJ1-5; perhaps TRBD1 as D (5 bases). This CDR3 has 14 residues. Germline-derived CDR1 and CDR2 are MNHEY and SVGAGI. The V end lost 2 bases, the J end lost 3 bases, and 8 bases lay between the germline ends. The CDR3 sequence is CASSYPGTNQPQHF. The CDR3 DNA is TGTGCCAGCAGTTACCCAGGGACCAATCAGCCCCAGCATTTT.

V gene TRBV7-3 combines with J gene TRBJ2-7; the D gene is possibly TRBD2 (6 bases). Trimming shortened V by 2 bases and J by 3 bases, and 14 bases separated the two germline ends. CDR1 and CDR2 (germline): SGHTA, FQGTGA. The length of the CDR3 is 15 residues. CDR3 loop: CASSLGGGSDYEQYF. DNA of the CDR3: TGTGCCAGCAGCTTAGGGGGAGGTAGCGACTACGAGCAGTACTTC.

This clone was picked up a small number of times. The sample has other DNA sequences that encode this CDR3 too. The V and J genes are TRBV6-4 and TRBJ2-2; 7 nucleotides line up with TRBD2. Trimming at V came to 4 bases and at J to 0 bases, leaving 5 bases not matched to a gene. CDR1 and CDR2 (germline): MRHNA, SNTAGT. The CDR3 sequence is 16 residues long. DNA of the CDR3: TGTGCCAGCAGTGGAAGCGGGGCCGCGAACACCGGGGAGCTGTTTTTT. This encodes CASSGSGAANTGELFF.

This clone was observed once. The chain employs TRBV7-2 and TRBJ2-7; tentatively, D is TRBD1 or TRBD2 (5 bases each). This CDR3 comprises 16 residues. CDR1 and CDR2 from the germline V gene are SGHTA and FQGNSA. The V and J ends lost 1 base and 0 bases respectively, with 13 bases between them. The CDR3 coding sequence is TGTGCCAGCAGCTTAGACGGGGCAGGAAGCTCCTACGAGCAGTACTTC. Protein: CASSLDGAGSSYEQYF.

In this sample, this clone turned up once. The V call is TRBV21-1, the J call TRBJ1-1; the table's D gene call, TRBD1, was not cross checked with the DNA. TRBV21-1 represents a pseudogene. The CDR3 spans 15 residues. The CDR3 protein is CASRPDKRFNTEAFF. Written as DNA, the CDR3 is TGTGCCAGCAGACCGGACAAAAGGTTCAACACTGAAGCTTTCTTT.

The rearrangement links TRBV10-3 to TRBJ1-6; TRBD1 matches 10 bases. The CDR3 length is 16 residues. The ends lost 6 bases at V and 6 bases at J; junction bases unmatched: 8. Germline CDR1 and CDR2: ENHRY and SYGVKD. The CDR3 sequence is CAIRNRTGGINSPLHF. In DNA, the CDR3 is TGTGCCATCAGGAATCGGACAGGGGGGATTAATTCACCCCTCCACTTT.

J is TRBJ2-2 and V is TRBV10-1; the match to TRBD1 covers 9 bases. V shed 3 bases and J 5 bases; nucleotides not matched to a gene: 4. Germline V gene data show CDR1 as WNHNN and CDR2 as SYGVQD (reference sequence). This CDR3 has 15 residues. The CDR3 reads CASSDRDRDTGELFF. CDR3 nucleotides: TGCGCCAGCAGTGACCGGGACAGGGATACCGGGGAGCTGTTTTTT.

The gene calls are TRBV7-9 and TRBJ1-1; no firm D call. Germline CDR1 SEHNR, CDR2 FQNEAQ (reference sequence). The CDR3 is 14 residues long. V dropped 0 bases and J dropped 4 bases, with 9 bases sitting between them. The CDR3 is CASSLALARTEAFF. CDR3 DNA sequence: TGTGCCAGCAGCTTAGCTCTAGCCCGCACTGAAGCTTTCTTT.

The chain employs TRBV2 and TRBJ2-3; TRBD1 matches at 8 bases. The trim removed 9 bases at V and 13 bases at J, leaving 12 bases unmatched. This CDR3 comprises 12 residues. Germline V gene sequence: CDR1 SNHLY, CDR2 FYNNEI. CDR3 nucleotides: TGTGCCAGTAAGGACAGGGAAAGGGATGAGTATTTT. Translating it yields CASKDRERDEYF.

CDR3 residues: CASSYGGDSNQPQHF. CDR3 in DNA: TGTGCCAGCAGTTACGGAGGGGATAGCAATCAGCCCCAGCATTTT. V and J are TRBV6-6 and TRBJ1-5, with TRBD1 as a possible D gene (5 bases). The V and J ends lost 2 bases and 0 bases respectively, with 8 bases between them. The CDR3 extends over 15 amino acids. Germline V lookup: CDR1 MNHNY, CDR2 SVGAGI (reference sequence).